This T cell receptor beta chain was sequenced in a study of beta chain features in type 1 diabetes. Study-wide results and caveats: Shortening of TCRB CDR3s, moderate but significant, appeared in all four CD4+ subsets of Type 1 diabetes patients.

Expressed TCRB transcripts got sequenced, as all isolated RNA was reverse transcribed. Some clones are missing from TCRdb's copy, which holds only in-frame ones; the method was immunoSEQ multiplex PCR. The sample consists of about 170,000 clones, less than 9.5% of them appearing once. The germline V gene has CDR1 SGDLS and CDR2 YYNGEE. This CDR3 has 15 amino acids. The ends lost 4 bases at V and 1 base at J; junction bases unmatched: 4. To note about this clone: Its target is unknown.

V gene TRBV9 combines with J gene TRBJ2-2; the match to TRBD1 covers 7 bases. This sequence was found in a woman aged 40 to 55 with type 1 diabetes. Sequencing was carried out using central memory CD4+ T cells from blood. The CDR3: CASSQWTGNTGELFF. The CDR3 region has the DNA TGTGCCAGCAGCCAATGGACAGGGAACACCGGGGAGCTGTTTTTT.